The next 10 T cell receptor beta chains were all read from a single sample in a study of T cell clonality in common variable immunodeficiency. The method was immunoSEQ multiplex PCR; TCRdb's version includes in-frame clones alone and lacks a portion of them. This set yields fewer than 75,000 clones and no singletons; the top ten hold around 1.7%. The sample taken for sequencing was peripheral blood mononuclear cells. Receptors originate from a person aged 18 to 75 in good health.

This clone was seen ten or more times. CDR3: CASSSLGAVTDTQYF. Incomplete CDR3 DNA: TGTGCCAGCAGCAGTCTAGGAGCGGTAACAGATACG. The chain recombines TRBV7-9 with TRBJ2-3, with a tentative D call TRBD2 (5 bases). From the germline J gene comes the end of the CDR3, since the read stops 3 residues before it. Germline CDR1 is SEHNR and CDR2 is FQNEAQ (reference sequence). Trimming cost V 5 bases and J 3 bases, with 15 bases left between them. The CDR3 is 15 residues long.

This clone has a handful of counts. The read terminates 3 residues before the CDR3 end, so the remaining end is supplied by the germline J gene. This chain links TRBV20-1 with TRBJ2-7; D remains ambiguous. Trimming pared 0 bases from V and 0 bases from J, leaving 12 bases between. The CDR3 is 15 residues long. Germline values: CDR1 DFQATT, CDR2 SNEGSKA (reference sequence). The CDR3 region is CSARDLARSSYEQYF. CDR3 DNA (partial): TGCAGTGCTAGAGATCTGGCCAGGAGCTCCTACGAG.

The sample holds many counts of this clone. The read ends 3 residues before the CDR3 terminus; that terminus is restored from the germline J gene. V usage is TRBV19 and J usage is TRBJ1-5; maybe TRBD1 (6 bases). The germline CDR1 and CDR2 sequences are LNHDA and SQIVND (reference sequence). This CDR3 is built from 15 residues. The V end was cut by 7 bases, the J end by 0 bases, with 13 bases between. The covered CDR3 bases are TGTGCCAGTAAAACCCAGGGGCCTAGCAATCAGCCC. This encodes CASKTQGPSNQP. The CDR3 in full is CASKTQGPSNQPQHF.

This clone was detected many times. Read sequence stops 3 residues before the CDR3 end, and the germline J gene provides the missing end. The rearrangement joins TRBV5-4 to TRBJ2-1; tentatively, D is TRBD1 (5 bases). The germline CDR1 and CDR2 sequences are SGHNT and YYREEE (reference sequence). Trimming left V 5 bases short and J 0 bases short, with 12 bases between. This CDR3 region has 15 residues. The part of the CDR3 DNA that was read is TGTGCCAGCAGTTCCGGTGGACACTCCTACAATGAG. Translated: CASSSGGHSYNE. The whole CDR3 reads CASSSGGHSYNEQFF.

This clone has ten or more counts. Being one base from a much bigger clone, this may be a read error. The missing CDR3 end, 3 residues past where the read stops, is filled in from the germline J gene. The gene calls are TRBV7-9 and TRBJ1-1; D may be TRBD1 (6 bases). Deletions cut 5 bases from V and 1 base from J, with 8 bases between. This CDR3 is built from 13 residues. The germline CDR1 and CDR2 sequences are SEHNR and FQNEAQ (reference sequence). CDR3: CASSEQGNTEAFF. CDR3 bases read: TGTGCCAGCAGCGAACAGGGGAACACTGAA.

The sample holds many counts of this clone. The missing CDR3 end, 3 residues past where the read stops, is filled in from the germline J gene. The chain recombines TRBV11-2 with TRBJ2-1; D is undetermined. Germline V CDR1 and CDR2: SGHAT, FQNNGV. The CDR3 totals 14 residues. V lost 1 base to trimming and J lost 9 bases, with 13 bases between them. The sequenced CDR3 bases are TGTGCCAGCAGCTTAGTTCTAGAGATAGGTGAG. Protein: CASSLVLEIGE. The CDR3, in full, reads CASSLVLEIGEQFF.

This clone showed up many times. The sequenced fragment ends 3 residues before the CDR3 boundary, so the rest is inferred from the germline J gene. This chain joins TRBV12-3 or TRBV12-4 and TRBJ2-5; no clear D gene. Between the trimmed V and J ends, which lost 3 bases and 5 bases, there was a span of 4 bases. The CDR3 length is 11 residues. The sequenced CDR3 bases are TGTGCCAGCAGTTTTCGGGAGACC. It is translated as CASSFRET. Given in full, the CDR3 is CASSFRETQYF.

This clone was seen at least ten times. The CDR3 spells CASSPIGAAVPDEQYF. CDR3 DNA (partial): TGTGCCAGCTCACCAATAGGGGCGGCGGTGCCGGACGAG. The rearrangement joins TRBV18 to TRBJ2-7; D is possibly TRBD1 (5 bases). The sequence runs out 3 residues before the end of the CDR3; the remainder is reconstructed from the germline J gene. Germline V lookup: CDR1 KGHSH, CDR2 LQKENI. This CDR3 is 16 amino acids long. V lost 2 bases and J lost 5, with 19 bases in between.

This clone has at least ten counts. The read ends 3 residues shy of where the CDR3 ends; the end is completed using the germline J gene. The chain couples TRBV27 to TRBJ2-1; 8 bases line up with TRBD2. From germline, CDR1 is MNHEY and CDR2 SMNVEV (reference sequence). The ends lost 6 bases at V and 6 bases at J; junction bases unmatched: 13. The CDR3 totals 16 residues. The CDR3 region is CASRHIAGGAGNEQFF. CDR3 DNA, as far as it was read: TGTGCCAGCAGACATATCGCGGGGGGAGCAGGCAATGAG.

This clone has at least ten counts. The observed sequence ends 3 residues before the CDR3 terminus, with the missing tail filled in from the germline J gene. J is TRBJ2-3 and V is TRBV5-1; D possibly uses TRBD1 or TRBD2 (5 bases each). The CDR3 loop spans 12 amino acids. V lost 4 bases and J lost 5, with 8 bases in between. CDR1 and CDR2 (germline): SGHRS, YFSETQ. The CDR3 is CASSPRGDTQYF. Incomplete CDR3 DNA: TGCGCCAGCAGCCCGAGGGGAGATACG.